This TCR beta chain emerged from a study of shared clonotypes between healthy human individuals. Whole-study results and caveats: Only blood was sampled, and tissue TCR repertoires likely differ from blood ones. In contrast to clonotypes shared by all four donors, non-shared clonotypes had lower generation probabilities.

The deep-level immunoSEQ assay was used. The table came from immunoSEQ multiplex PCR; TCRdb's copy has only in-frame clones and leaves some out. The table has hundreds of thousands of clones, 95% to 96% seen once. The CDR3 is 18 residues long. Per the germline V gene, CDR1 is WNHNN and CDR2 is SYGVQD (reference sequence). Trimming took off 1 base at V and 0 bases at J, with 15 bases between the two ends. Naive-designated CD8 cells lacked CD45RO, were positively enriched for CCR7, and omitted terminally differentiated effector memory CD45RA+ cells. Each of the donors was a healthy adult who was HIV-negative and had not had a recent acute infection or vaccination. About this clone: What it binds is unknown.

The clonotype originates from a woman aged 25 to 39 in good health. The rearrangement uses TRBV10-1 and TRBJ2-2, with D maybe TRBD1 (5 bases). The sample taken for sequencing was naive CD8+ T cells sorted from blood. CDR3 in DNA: TGCGCCAGCAGTGAGTATCCAGGGTCAATGACGAACACCGGGGAGCTGTTTTTT. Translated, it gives CASSEYPGSMTNTGELFF.